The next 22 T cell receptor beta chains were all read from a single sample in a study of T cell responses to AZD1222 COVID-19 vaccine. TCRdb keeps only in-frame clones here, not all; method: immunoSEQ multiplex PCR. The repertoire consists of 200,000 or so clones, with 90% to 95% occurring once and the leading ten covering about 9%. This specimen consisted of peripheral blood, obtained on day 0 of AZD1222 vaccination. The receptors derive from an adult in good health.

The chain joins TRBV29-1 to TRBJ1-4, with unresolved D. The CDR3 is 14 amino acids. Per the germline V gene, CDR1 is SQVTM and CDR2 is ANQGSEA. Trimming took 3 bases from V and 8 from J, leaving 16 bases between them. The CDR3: CSVEATNVGEKLFF. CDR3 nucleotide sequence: TGCAGCGTTGAGGCGACCAACGTCGGAGAAAAACTGTTTTTT. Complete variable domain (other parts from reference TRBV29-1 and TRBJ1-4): SAVISQKPSRDICQRGTSLTIQCQVDSQVTMMFWYRQQPGQSLTLIATANQGSEATYESGFVIDKFPISRPNLTFSTLTVSNMSPEDSSIYLCSVEATNVGEKLFFGSGTQLSVL.

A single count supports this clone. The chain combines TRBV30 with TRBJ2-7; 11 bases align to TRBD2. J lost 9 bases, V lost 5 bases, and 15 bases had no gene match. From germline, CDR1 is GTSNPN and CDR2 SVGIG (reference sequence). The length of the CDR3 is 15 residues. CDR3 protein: CAWGGRLAGFRTQYF. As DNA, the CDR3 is TGTGCCTGGGGGGGTCGACTAGCGGGATTCAGGACGCAGTACTTC.

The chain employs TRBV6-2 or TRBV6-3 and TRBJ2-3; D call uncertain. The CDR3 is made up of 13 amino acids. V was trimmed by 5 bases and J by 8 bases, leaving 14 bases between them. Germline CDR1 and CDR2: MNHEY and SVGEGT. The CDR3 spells CASSPARLSTQYF. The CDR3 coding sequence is TGTGCCAGCAGTCCAGCCCGGCTAAGTACGCAGTATTTT.

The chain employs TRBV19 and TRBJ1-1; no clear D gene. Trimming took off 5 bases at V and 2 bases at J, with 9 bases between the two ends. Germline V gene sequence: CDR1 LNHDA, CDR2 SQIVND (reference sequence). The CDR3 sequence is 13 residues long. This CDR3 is CASSDVGNTEAFF. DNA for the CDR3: TGTGCCAGTAGTGATGTGGGAAACACTGAAGCTTTCTTT. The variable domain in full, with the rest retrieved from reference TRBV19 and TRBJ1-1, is DGGITQSPKYLFRKEGQNVTLSCEQNLNHDAMYWYRQDPGQGLRLIYYSQIVNDFQKGDIAEGYSVSREKKESFPLTVTSAQKNPTAFYLCASSDVGNTEAFFGQGTRLTVV.

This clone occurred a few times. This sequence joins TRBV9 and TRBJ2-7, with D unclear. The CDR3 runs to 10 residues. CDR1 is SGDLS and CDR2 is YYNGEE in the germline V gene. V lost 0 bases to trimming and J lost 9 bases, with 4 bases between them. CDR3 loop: CASSVGVQYF. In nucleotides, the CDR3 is TGTGCCAGCAGCGTAGGCGTGCAGTACTTC.

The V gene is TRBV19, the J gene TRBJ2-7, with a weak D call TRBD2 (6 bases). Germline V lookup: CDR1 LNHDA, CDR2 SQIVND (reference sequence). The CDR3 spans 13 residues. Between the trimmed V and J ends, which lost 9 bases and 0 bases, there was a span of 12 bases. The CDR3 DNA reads TGTGCCAGCGGAACTAGCTACTCCTACGAGCAGTACTTC. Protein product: CASGTSYSYEQYF.

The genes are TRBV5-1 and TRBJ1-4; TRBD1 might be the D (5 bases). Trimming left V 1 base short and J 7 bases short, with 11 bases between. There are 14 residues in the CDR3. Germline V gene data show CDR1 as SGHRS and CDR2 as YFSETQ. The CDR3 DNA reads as TGCGCCAGCAGCTTGTGGCAGGGAGGTGAAAAACTGTTTTTT. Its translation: CASSLWQGGEKLFF. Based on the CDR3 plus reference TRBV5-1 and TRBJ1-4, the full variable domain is KAGVTQTPRYLIKTRGQQVTLSCSPISGHRSVSWYQQTPGQGLQFLFEYFSETQRNKGNFPGRFSGRQFSNSRSEMNVSTLELGDSALYLCASSLWQGGEKLFFGSGTQLSVL.

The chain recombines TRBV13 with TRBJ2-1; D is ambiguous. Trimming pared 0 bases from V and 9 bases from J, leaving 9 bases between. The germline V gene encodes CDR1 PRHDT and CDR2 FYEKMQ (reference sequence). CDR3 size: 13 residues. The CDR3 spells CASSLGLGSEQFF. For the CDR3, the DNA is TGTGCCAGCAGCTTAGGCCTGGGGTCTGAGCAGTTCTTC. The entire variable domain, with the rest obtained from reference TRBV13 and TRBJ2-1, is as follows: AAGVIQSPRHLIKEKRETATLKCYPIPRHDTVYWYQQGPGQDPQFLISFYEKMQSDKGSIPDRFSAQQFSDYHSELNMSSLELGDSALYFCASSLGLGSEQFFGPGTRLTVL.

In DNA form, the CDR3 reads TGTGCCAGCGCGGGACGGATTAATGAAAAACTGTTTTTT. Its protein is CASAGRINEKLFF. V is TRBV28 and J is TRBJ1-4, with TRBD1 as a possible D gene (5 bases). Trimming removed 8 bases from V and 4 bases from J, with 11 bases in between. The CDR3 totals 13 residues. The germline V gene has CDR1 MDHEN and CDR2 SYDVKM.

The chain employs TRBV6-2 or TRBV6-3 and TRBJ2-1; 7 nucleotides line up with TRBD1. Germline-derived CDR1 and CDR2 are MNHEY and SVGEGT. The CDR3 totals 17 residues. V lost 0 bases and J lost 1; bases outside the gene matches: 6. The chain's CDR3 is CASSYSPLTGSYNEQFF. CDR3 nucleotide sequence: TGTGCCAGCAGTTACTCTCCATTGACAGGGTCCTACAATGAGCAGTTCTTC.

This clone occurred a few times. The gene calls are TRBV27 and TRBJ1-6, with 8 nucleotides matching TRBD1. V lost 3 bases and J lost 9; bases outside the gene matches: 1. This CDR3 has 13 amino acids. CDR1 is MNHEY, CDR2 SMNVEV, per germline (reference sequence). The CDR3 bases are TGTGCCAGCAGTTTTGACAGGGGTTCACCCCTCCACTTT. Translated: CASSFDRGSPLHF.

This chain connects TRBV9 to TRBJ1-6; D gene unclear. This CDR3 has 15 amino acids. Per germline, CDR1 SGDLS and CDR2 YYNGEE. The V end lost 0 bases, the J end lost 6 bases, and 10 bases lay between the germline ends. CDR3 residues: CASSVDEGANSPLHF. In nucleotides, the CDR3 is TGTGCCAGCAGCGTAGATGAGGGAGCTAATTCACCCCTCCACTTT.

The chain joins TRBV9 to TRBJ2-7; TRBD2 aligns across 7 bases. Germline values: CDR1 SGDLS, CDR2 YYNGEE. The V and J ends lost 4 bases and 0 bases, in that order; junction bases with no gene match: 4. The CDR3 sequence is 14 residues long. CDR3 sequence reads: CASSPGGLSYEQYF. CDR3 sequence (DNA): TGTGCCAGCAGCCCGGGAGGTCTCTCCTACGAGCAGTACTTC.

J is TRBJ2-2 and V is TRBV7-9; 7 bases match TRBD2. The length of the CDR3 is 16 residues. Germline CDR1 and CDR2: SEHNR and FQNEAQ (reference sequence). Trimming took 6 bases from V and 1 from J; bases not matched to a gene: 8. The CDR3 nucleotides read TGTGCCAGCAGTCCTGTCCAGCGGGAGAACACCGGGGAGCTGTTTTTT. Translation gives CASSPVQRENTGELFF.

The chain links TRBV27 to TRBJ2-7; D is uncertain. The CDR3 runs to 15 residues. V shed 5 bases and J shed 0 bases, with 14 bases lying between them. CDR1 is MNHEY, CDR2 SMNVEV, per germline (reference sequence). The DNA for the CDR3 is TGTGCCAGCAGTCCCCTCGCTAGGAGCTCCTACGAGCAGTACTTC. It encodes CASSPLARSSYEQYF.

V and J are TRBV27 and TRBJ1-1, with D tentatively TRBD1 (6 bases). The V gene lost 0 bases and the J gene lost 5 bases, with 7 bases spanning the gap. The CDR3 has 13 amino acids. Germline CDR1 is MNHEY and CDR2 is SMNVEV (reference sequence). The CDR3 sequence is CASSLSRGTEAFF. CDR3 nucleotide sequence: TGTGCCAGCAGTTTATCGAGGGGGACTGAAGCTTTCTTT.

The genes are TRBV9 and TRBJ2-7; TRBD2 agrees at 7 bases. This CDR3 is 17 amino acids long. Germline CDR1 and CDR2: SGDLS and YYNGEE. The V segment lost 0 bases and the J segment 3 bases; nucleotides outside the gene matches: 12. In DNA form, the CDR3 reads TGTGCCAGCAGCGTAGATCTAGCGGAGGAGGAATGCTACGAGCAGTACTTC. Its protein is CASSVDLAEEECYEQYF.

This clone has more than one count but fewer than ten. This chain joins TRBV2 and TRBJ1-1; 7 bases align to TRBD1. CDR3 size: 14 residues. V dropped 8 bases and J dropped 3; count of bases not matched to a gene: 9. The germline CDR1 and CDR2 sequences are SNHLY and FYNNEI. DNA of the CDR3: TGTGCCAGCGGGGGGAACAGGGGACACACTGAAGCTTTCTTT. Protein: CASGGNRGHTEAFF.

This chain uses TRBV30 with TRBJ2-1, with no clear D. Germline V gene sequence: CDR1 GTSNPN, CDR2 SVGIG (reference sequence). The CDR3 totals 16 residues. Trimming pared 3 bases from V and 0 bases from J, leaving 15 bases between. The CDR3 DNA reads TGTGCCTGGAGAGCCTCCCCATTGAGCTCCTACAATGAGCAGTTCTTC. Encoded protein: CAWRASPLSSYNEQFF. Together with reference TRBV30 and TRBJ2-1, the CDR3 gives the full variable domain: SQTIHQWPATLVQPVGSPLSLECTVEGTSNPNLYWYRQAAGRGLQLLFYSVGIGQISSEVPQNLSASRPQDRQFILSSKKLLLSDSGFYLCAWRASPLSSYNEQFFGPGTRLTVL.

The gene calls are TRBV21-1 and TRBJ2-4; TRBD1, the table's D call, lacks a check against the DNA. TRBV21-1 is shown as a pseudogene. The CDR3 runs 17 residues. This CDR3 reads CAIHPGGSYMAKNIQYF. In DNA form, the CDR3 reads TGTGCCATCCATCCAGGGGGTTCCTACATGGCCAAAAACATTCAGTACTTC.

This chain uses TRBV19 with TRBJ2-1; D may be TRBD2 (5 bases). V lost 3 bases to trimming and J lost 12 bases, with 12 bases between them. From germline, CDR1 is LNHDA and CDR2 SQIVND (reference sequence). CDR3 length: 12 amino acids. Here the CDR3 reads CASSMVAGGQFF. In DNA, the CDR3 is TGTGCCAGTAGTATGGTAGCCGGAGGGCAGTTCTTC. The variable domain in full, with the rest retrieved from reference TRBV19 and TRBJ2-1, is DGGITQSPKYLFRKEGQNVTLSCEQNLNHDAMYWYRQDPGQGLRLIYYSQIVNDFQKGDIAEGYSVSREKKESFPLTVTSAQKNPTAFYLCASSMVAGGQFFGPGTRLTVL.

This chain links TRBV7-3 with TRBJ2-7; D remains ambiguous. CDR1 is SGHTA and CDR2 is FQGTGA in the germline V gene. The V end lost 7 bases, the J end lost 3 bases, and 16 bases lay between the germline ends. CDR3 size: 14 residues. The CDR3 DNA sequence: TGTGCCAGCAAACCCAAGGTAGACTTCTACGAGCAGTACTTC. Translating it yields CASKPKVDFYEQYF.